This T cell receptor (beta chain) is drawn from a study of immune evolution from preneoplasia to lung adenocarcinoma. Study-wide points: Later-stage lesions appeared to have more T cells, more diversity, less clonality. Normal lung had the highest top T cell clone frequencies. Highest clonality occurred in KRAS-mutant, not EGFR-mutant or double wild-type, nodules.

In regard to this clone: Its antigen is still unknown.

Germline CDR1 is SEHNR and CDR2 is FQNEAQ (reference sequence). Trimming shortened V by 5 bases and J by 5 bases, and 12 bases separated the two germline ends. CDR3 length: 13 amino acids. H&E slides confirmed each diagnosis, reviewed by two pathologists independently. The repertoire was sequenced with immunoSEQ multiplex PCR; TCRdb's copy has only in-frame clones and lacks some. The sample carries 6,000 to 6,500 clones, about 73% recorded once. The rearrangement joins TRBV7-9 to TRBJ2-5; D not certain. Sequenced material: FFPE lung adenocarcinoma in situ tissue. This clonotype originated in a donor older than 65 with lung adenocarcinoma. The CDR3 bases are TGTGCCAGCAGCCGCGACGGAGCGGAGACCCAGTACTTC. Translated: CASSRDGAETQYF.